A selection of T cell receptor beta chains follows, all from one sample in a study of regulatory T cells in long-lasting Graves disease. MiXCR was run by TCRdb on the multiplex PCR reads, yielding one entry per CDR3 protein. The sample lists around 460,000 distinct CDR3 sequences; around a fifth were seen once. Sample: peripheral blood mononuclear cells (PBMCs), taken when the disease was refractory, from a patient treated with antithyroid drugs. The receptors originated from a female donor with Graves disease. Both conserved end residues are trimmed from each CDR3. The order of the fields is V gene, J gene, CDR3 protein.

>TRBV2|TRBJ2-6
TNPRTPPEAGANVLT
>TRBV6-5|TRBJ2-3
ASSYPPARSTDTQY
>TRBV20-1|TRBJ2-5
SAREGSGRAGETQY
>TRBV4-1|TRBJ2-2
ASSQAGAGFTGELF
>TRBV28|TRBJ1-4
ASRTPGQAGEKLF
>TRBV12-3/TRBV12-4|TRBJ2-6
ASTPRGSGANVLT
>TRBV5-1|TRBJ1-1
ASSLSTGWPEAF
>TRBV27|TRBJ2-3
ASRAGTLSTDTQY
>TRBV20-1|TRBJ2-7
SARDKGSYEQY
>TRBV4-1|TRBJ2-3
ASSLGQGDGDTQY
>TRBV7-9|TRBJ1-6
ASSLVGVWNSPLH
>TRBV13|TRBJ2-7
ASSFFIASRYEQY
>TRBV29-1|TRBJ1-5
SVGQANQPQH
>TRBV19|TRBJ1-5
ASSSGTGRVPQH
>TRBV20-1|TRBJ1-2
SARYRSLTKGYT
>TRBV5-5|TRBJ2-5
ASSLGPLAGVGETQY
>TRBV28|TRBJ1-2
ASRPRLKLHGYT
>TRBV20-1|TRBJ1-1
SARDRWGVNTEAF
>TRBV9|TRBJ2-4
TSSDRVTAKNIQY
>TRBV7-3|TRBJ2-7
ASSFGAASTYEQY
>TRBV29-1|TRBJ2-1
SVEAGGGASGVEQF
>TRBV28|TRBJ2-3
ASSRSLDTETDTQY
>TRBV13|TRBJ2-3
ASSLFDTDTQY
>TRBV7-6|TRBJ2-5
ASSPRGWKGETQY
>TRBV27|TRBJ2-4
ASSLSGGNIQY
>TRBV29-1|TRBJ2-4
SVAAKTSGPLKNIQY
>TRBV12-3/TRBV12-4|TRBJ1-5
ATSVRENQPQH
>TRBV6-1|TRBJ1-2
ASRIGGLNYGYT
>TRBV3-1|TRBJ1-1
ASSPSHGVMNTEAF
>TRBV12-3/TRBV12-4|TRBJ2-7
ASSETGGGGSSSYEQY